This T cell receptor (beta chain) appears in the sequencing data of a study of blood T cells in healthy people across ages (dated by TCRdb to between 2015 and 2016). About the full investigation: Template switching captured roughly one uniquely barcoded TCR beta cDNA molecule per two T cells in model experiments. Using deep sequencing normalized with unique cDNA molecular identifiers, the study measured how TCR beta repertoire diversity changes with age. The donors were split into four age groups: young (average 16 years), middle-aged (nearly 40), aged (more than 60) and long-lived (approximately 80). For two donors (one aged 18 to 30 and one aged 80 or older), the study analyzed two additional independent replicas of 1 million unique cDNA reads from the same blood draw.

Library preparation employed 5' RACE. The reads were generated on an Illumina HiSeq 2500. A second PCR of about 7 to 12 cycles was run with a J-beta primer mix and a sample-barcoded 5' primer. A template-switch 5' adaptor carrying 12 random nucleotides introduced a unique molecular identifier onto each TCR beta cDNA molecule. Each sample yielded at least 2.5 million CDR3-containing paired-end reads. First-strand cDNA synthesis was performed from all RNA using the Mint cDNA synthesis kit, with priming by a TRBC-specific oligonucleotide. Following uracil-DNA glycosylase treatment, a first 18-cycle PCR with universal primers M1SS and BC2_uni_R was performed on all cDNA. The source study handled its data this way. Each sample was normalized by randomly selecting 1 million high-quality reads, each carrying a distinct molecular identifier. Reads with shared molecular identifiers were discarded instead of being binned into consensus sequences. MiTCR, with a Q25 quality threshold and the strictest error-elimination algorithm, was used for CDR3 identification, clonotype clustering and error correction. A nonparametric unseen species model with Euler transformation was used to estimate a lower bound on total TCR beta diversity. TCRdb passed the public sequencing reads through fastp at Q25 and MiXCR, retaining productive beta sequences. Rows are combined by CDR3 protein, so each entry shows the most common genes and DNA. What appears here as the V and J calls and clone size reflects TCRdb's work, not the paper's. For this sample the table gives roughly 560,000 distinct CDR3 sequences, of which nearly 25% were detected only once. The leading ten clones occupy around 10% of the sample.

This clonotype appeared a few times. Which antigen it targets is not known. The record has no base qualities; no much larger clone is one base away. Overall study outcomes, separate from this receptor: Compared with the aged group, the long-lived group had more naive CD4+ T cells, fewer expanded clones and increased TCR diversity, a pattern suggesting age selection. A strong correlation was found between observed TCR beta diversity and the percentage of naive T cells measured by flow cytometry. Estimates of total diversity based on one million sequenced T cells were considered lower bounds and underestimates. As age increased, observed TCR beta diversity per million T cells dropped in a roughly linear way, and a significant reduction was already evident by age about 36. Conclusive comparison of naive and antigen-experienced compartments was prevented by the profiling of bulk unsorted PBMCs. Because donor CMV infection status was unknown, age-related changes in expanded clonotypes were potentially confounded.

V is pared back by 6 bases and J by 0 bases, with 10 bases lying between the germline termini. Including cysteine and phenylalanine, the CDR3 has 14 amino acids. The only DNA kept is the CDR3, 42 bases in frame from the first base. CDR1 MNHNY and CDR2 SVGAGI are derived from the germline V gene (reference sequence). The donors were 40 or so Caucasian individuals from Russia, aged roughly 6 to 100 years, who were systemically healthy. Each donor gave ten milliliters of peripheral blood, collected into EDTA-treated Vacutainer tubes. Ficoll-Paque density-gradient centrifugation was used to isolate PBMCs, with at least 7 million obtained per sample. Total RNA was extracted from PBMCs with Trizol reagent, with at least 5 micrograms obtained per sample. For every donor, an aliquot of PBMCs went through flow cytometry to measure the percentages of naive CD45RAhigh/CD27high T cells. This same sample was also part of a study on T cells of mothers and their children. As that second study puts it: The donors were nine systemically healthy Caucasian individuals, made up of three mothers and their six children. cDNA synthesis consumed the entire amount of extracted RNA, loaded at roughly 1.5 ug RNA in each 15 ul reaction. Sample barcodes and 2-4 random nucleotides were added via the M1S primer in the second PCR. Over 8 million TCR beta CDR3 reads came from each mother, compared with millions of reads from each child. Thymic selection similarly shapes TCR recombination output in related and unrelated pairs, with minor effect from inherited differences. Normalized repertoire overlap in related mother-child pairs was always slightly higher than in unrelated mother-child pairs, but the difference was never significant. With a sensitivity of about 100 clones per million clonotypes, no persistent microchimeric T cell clones were detected. Deep NGS was used in the study to compare the TCR beta repertoires of mothers and children and to look for features that separate related mother-child pairs from unrelated individuals. The mean age was roughly 36 +/- 4 years for the mothers and approximately 11 +/- 4 years for the children. After adapter ligation with NEBNext reagents, the libraries were sequenced on Illumina HiSeq 2000 with 100+100 nt paired-end reads. To prevent cross-contamination, the mother and child libraries were prepared a month apart and were sequenced in separate runs. Each donor had between roughly 500,000 and 2,100,000 distinct TCR beta clonotypes identified. Naive TCR beta clonotypes were estimated from low-frequency clonotypes matched to each donor's FACS-determined naive share, without sorting.

Sequenced sample: blood. Rearrangement joined TRBV6-6 to TRBJ2-3, with the D gene uncertain. This clonotype originated in a boy younger than 18 in good health. The CDR3 has the sequence CASSEFASTDTQYF. The DNA is TGTGCCAGCAGCGAGTTCGCCAGCACAGATACGCAGTATTTT.